One sample yielded the 4 T cell receptor beta chains listed below, sequenced in a study of beta chain features in type 1 diabetes. What was sequenced were expressed TCRB transcripts, since all of the isolated RNA had been reverse transcribed. The method was immunoSEQ multiplex PCR; TCRdb's version includes in-frame clones alone and lacks a portion of them. The sample includes around 340,000 clones, 6.5% to 10% of them seen just once. The sequencing sample was made of central memory CD4+ T cells from blood. Receptors originate from a woman younger than 35 in good health.

Only a few counts were recorded for this clone. The chain carries TRBV7-2 and TRBJ1-5; no clear D gene. There are 12 residues in the CDR3. The V gene lost 5 bases and the J gene lost 5 bases, with 7 bases spanning the gap. Germline-derived CDR1 and CDR2 are SGHTA and FQGNSA. CDR3 sequence: CASSHGDQPQHF. The CDR3 nucleotides read TGTGCCAGCAGCCACGGTGATCAGCCCCAGCATTTT.

This clone has only a few counts. The rearrangement joins TRBV28 to TRBJ2-1; the D call may be TRBD1 or TRBD2 (7 bases each). The CDR3 covers 17 residues. Germline lookup yields CDR1 MDHEN and CDR2 SYDVKM. V lost 6 bases and J 0 bases, leaving 18 bases between the germline ends. The CDR3 region is CASRKNRGGSSYNEQFF. The DNA for the CDR3 is TGTGCCAGCAGAAAAAACAGGGGCGGGAGCTCCTACAATGAGCAGTTCTTC. Drawing the rest from reference TRBV28 and TRBJ2-1, the complete variable domain is DVKVTQSSRYLVKRTGEKVFLECVQDMDHENMFWYRQDPGLGLRLIYFSYDVKMKEKGDIPEGYSVSREKKERFSLILESASTNQTSMYLCASRKNRGGSSYNEQFFGPGTRLTVL.

This clone was seen ten or more times. The chain uses TRBV28 and TRBJ2-1; D gene ambiguous. Germline-derived CDR1 and CDR2 are MDHEN and SYDVKM. The CDR3 covers 13 residues. Trimming removed 5 bases at V and 8 bases at J, with 13 bases between. The CDR3 loop is CASSQTGNYEQFF. For the CDR3, the DNA is TGTGCCAGCAGTCAGACTGGTAACTATGAGCAGTTCTTC.

This clone was seen more than once but under ten times. The chain carries TRBV19 and TRBJ2-5; a weak D match, TRBD1 (5 bases). The CDR3 runs 14 residues. V dropped 3 bases and J dropped 2 bases, with 10 bases sitting between them. Germline V gene sequence: CDR1 LNHDA, CDR2 SQIVND (reference sequence). CDR3 sequence: CASSMYGQQETQYF. As DNA, the CDR3 is TGTGCCAGTAGTATGTATGGACAACAAGAGACCCAGTACTTC.